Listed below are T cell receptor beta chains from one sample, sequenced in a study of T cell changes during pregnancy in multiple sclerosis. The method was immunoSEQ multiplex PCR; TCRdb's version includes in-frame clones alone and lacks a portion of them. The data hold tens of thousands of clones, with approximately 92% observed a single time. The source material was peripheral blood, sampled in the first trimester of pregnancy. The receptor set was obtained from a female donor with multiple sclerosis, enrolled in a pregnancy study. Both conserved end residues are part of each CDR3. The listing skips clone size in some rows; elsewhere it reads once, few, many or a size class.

CASSLLGVGRMNTEAFF	TRBV7-9	once
CASSRDRLASPLHF	TRBV7-8	NA
CASSTLKQGSEAFF	TRBV19	NA
CAWSAGGIIGAFF	TRBV30	NA
CASSLGPATGSPLHF	TRBV5-1	NA
CASSSGRASNYGYTF	TRBV19	NA
CASSGWTGPTYNEQFF	TRBV9	NA
CASSASGGPGEQYF	TRBV4-1	once
CASSPGGMVPYEQYF	TRBV11-2	once
CASSLVRTNTGELFF	TRBV7-2	NA
CASSNPGTGGEISNQPQHF	TRBV10-1	NA
CSASTGSSYEQYF	TRBV29-1	NA
CASSPGDGVFNQPQHF	TRBV25-1	NA
CASSPPRGMNTEAFF	TRBV4-1	NA
CASSQNMGQQYF	TRBV4-3	NA
CASSLGGGGHSYNEQFF	TRBV11-3	NA
CASIGTGDTQYF	TRBV2	NA
CASSQPTPGLADSFSYNEQFF	TRBV4-1	NA
CASSKGQGLDGYTF	TRBV21-1	NA
CASSLSGTSGADTQYF	TRBV27	few
CASSFGGRAADNEQFF	TRBV28	NA
CASSIPQIEAFF	TRBV10-1	few
CASSPLSGPTLEQFF	TRBV18	NA
CASSPRRGGGYTF	TRBV5-6	NA
CASTAYNSPLHF	TRBV27	few
CASSLGEGGEQYF	TRBV7-9	NA
CASSRTGDEQYF	TRBV5-6	NA
CAISETGGANGYTF	TRBV10-3	NA
CASSARGGTEAFF	TRBV19	NA
CASSVAVGGYTEAFF	TRBV9	few
CASSLRTANTEAFF	TRBV7-6	once
CSARDRRDIQYF	TRBV29-1	NA
CAINRGGGGSNEQFF	TRBV10-3	NA
CASSLGRLNDEQFF	TRBV7-2	NA
CASSYEHNYGYTF	TRBV6-5	NA
CASRGRSTDTQYF	TRBV9	NA
CASSQVQYTEAFF	TRBV14	NA
CASSQGTHTEAFF	TRBV4-3	NA
CASRPRQGPGTEAFF	TRBV11-2	NA
CASSPVTGTEAFF	TRBV18	NA
CASSWSQGGNEKLFF	TRBV5-1	NA
CASSPGTGRTGELFF	TRBV5-1	NA
CSVRNSQETQYF	TRBV29-1	once
CASSHTSWGPGVRNSPLHF	TRBV7-2	NA
CASSSDRGLWNQPQHF	TRBV7-2	NA
CASSQTGGETQYF	TRBV4-3	NA
CASSPGLNEKLFF	TRBV6-4	NA
CASSIKRGGGHEQYF	TRBV19	NA
CASSYASSTGELFF	TRBV6-5	NA